Sequencing of this T cell receptor (beta chain) was carried out in a study of blood T cells in healthy people across ages. The second PCR ran about 6 to 11 cycles with a sample-barcoded 5' primer and J-beta primers. With 12 random nucleotides, a template-switch adaptor tagged each individual cDNA molecule. TCRdb redid the calling of the 5' RACE reads with MiXCR, one entry per CDR3 protein. The sample consists of 650,000 to 1,000,000 distinct CDR3 sequences, roughly 34% of them appearing once. This clonotype was seen a few times. Its target is unknown. Study results and limitations: With unsorted PBMCs, a conclusive comparison of naive versus antigen-experienced cells was not possible. The authors considered diversity estimates from one million T cells to be underestimates.

Germline V gives CDR1 KGHSH, CDR2 LQKENI. This CDR3 contains 16 residues. Trimming removed 4 bases from V and 6 bases from J; junction bases left unmatched: 10. No fewer than 5.5 micrograms of total RNA were isolated from every sample. Sequencing was carried out using blood. The clonotype originates from a man aged 18-30 years in good health. V is TRBV18 and J is TRBJ2-3, with 10 bases that match TRBD2. CDR3 DNA sequence: TGTGCCAGCTCACGAATAGCGGGGGGCCCTCGTGATACGCAGTATTTT. It yields the protein CASSRIAGGPRDTQYF.